This T cell receptor (beta chain) was sequenced during a study of CD8 T cells in ankylosing spondylitis. Overall study results and limits: The clones that were linked to disease were reported to be significantly enriched in matched synovial fluid samples from ankylosing spondylitis patients.

Germline lookup yields CDR1 LGHDT and CDR2 YNNKEL (reference sequence). Between the trimmed V and J ends, which lost 0 bases and 4 bases, there was a span of 13 bases. The length of the CDR3 is 15 residues. TCRdb analysed the 5' RACE reads with MiXCR anew, one entry per CDR3 protein. The sample has around 120,000 distinct CDR3 sequences; around 24% are singletons. For this clonotype: What it binds is not known.

Sequencing used synovial fluid, either unsorted or a sorted T cell fraction (not recorded which). The receptor comes from a male donor with ankylosing spondylitis. The rearrangement uses TRBV3-1 and TRBJ2-7, with a weak D call TRBD1 (6 bases). The CDR3 bases are TGTGCCAGCAGCCAAGATGGGGGACATGCTTACGAGCAGTACTTC. Translating it yields CASSQDGGHAYEQYF.